Below, 12 T cell receptor beta chains from the same sample are listed, as sequenced in a study of T-cell reconstitution after alpha-beta-depleted transplantation in children. Unique molecular identifiers tagged the TCRbeta library. TCRdb reprocessed the PCR reads with MiXCR, giving one entry per CDR3 protein. This sample has 200,000 to 250,000 distinct CDR3 sequences, with 20% to 30% found just once. Material: PBMCs, mostly from graft donor cells, obtained 360 days after TCRalphabeta/CD19-depleted stem cell transplant. Receptors were obtained from a female patient aged 2-9 years who had a stem cell transplant for congenital amegakaryocytic thrombocytopenia, so the T cells may come from the graft donor.

This clonotype was seen a handful of times. V gene TRBV5-1 combines with J gene TRBJ2-5, with TRBD1 as a possible D gene (5 bases). Germline-derived CDR1 and CDR2 are SGHRS and YFSETQ. The CDR3 consists of 13 residues. Trimming removed 4 bases at V and 5 bases at J, with 12 bases between. The CDR3 sequence: CASSRGERETQYF. As DNA, the CDR3 is TGCGCCAGCAGCAGGGGCGAACGGGAGACCCAGTACTTC.

This clonotype has more than one count but fewer than ten. The V and J genes are TRBV4-1 and TRBJ2-5, with TRBD2 identical over 12 bases. Germline CDR1 and CDR2: MGHRA and YSYEKL. V lost 3 bases, J lost 5 bases, and 10 bases stayed unmatched. The CDR3 covers 17 residues. CDR3 coding DNA: TGCGCCAGCAGCCACCCCCCGGCTAGCGGGAGGGGGGAGACCCAGTACTTC. Translation: CASSHPPASGRGETQYF.

The gene calls are TRBV5-1 and TRBJ2-5; 12 bases match TRBD2. CDR3 length equals 16 residues. J was trimmed by 5 bases and V by 3 bases; bases with no gene match: 8. Germline CDR1 is SGHRS and CDR2 is YFSETQ. The CDR3 nucleotides are TGCGCCAGCAGCTATCAGACTAGCGGGAGCCTTGAGACCCAGTACTTC. It yields the protein CASSYQTSGSLETQYF. Together with reference TRBV5-1 and TRBJ2-5, the CDR3 gives the full variable domain: KAGVTQTPRYLIKTRGQQVTLSCSPISGHRSVSWYQQTPGQGLQFLFEYFSETQRNKGNFPGRFSGRQFSNSRSEMNVSTLELGDSALYLCASSYQTSGSLETQYFGPGTRLLVL.

The chain is built from TRBV3-1 and TRBJ2-7; 11 nucleotides align to TRBD2. Trimming removed 3 bases from V and 5 bases from J; junction bases left unmatched: 3. Germline CDR1 LGHDT, CDR2 YNNKEL (reference sequence). The CDR3 sequence is 14 residues long. The CDR3 spells CASSQLAGGDEQYF. The CDR3, as DNA: TGTGCCAGCAGCCAGCTAGCGGGGGGCGACGAGCAGTACTTC.

This clonotype turned up a few times. The V gene is TRBV10-3, the J gene TRBJ2-4; TRBD2 agrees at 11 bases. Losses at the gene ends were 0 bases for V and 4 bases for J; bases not matched to a gene: 14. In germline, CDR1 is ENHRY, CDR2 SYGVKD. The CDR3 loop spans 20 amino acids. CDR3 sequence reads: CAISESIGAGLAGGKNIQYF. As DNA, the CDR3 is TGTGCCATCAGTGAGTCGATAGGCGCCGGATTAGCGGGAGGGAAAAACATTCAGTACTTC.

V usage is TRBV20-1 and J usage is TRBJ2-7; TRBD2 aligns across 13 bases. This CDR3 is built from 14 residues. V lost 6 bases, J lost 3 bases, and 5 bases stayed unmatched. The germline V gene encodes CDR1 DFQATT and CDR2 SNEGSKA (reference sequence). CDR3 region: CSARTSGGFYEQYF. In DNA, the CDR3 is TGCAGTGCGAGGACTAGCGGGGGATTCTACGAGCAGTACTTC.

The V and J genes are TRBV20-1 and TRBJ2-5; 7 positions match TRBD2. This CDR3 has 15 residues. V trimming: 0 bases; J trimming: 4 bases; junction bases outside the gene matches: 8. The germline CDR1 and CDR2 sequences are DFQATT and SNEGSKA (reference sequence). CDR3 amino acids: CSARDAGGLGETQYF. The CDR3 bases are TGCAGTGCTAGAGACGCCGGGGGGTTGGGAGAGACCCAGTACTTC.

The chain links TRBV20-1 to TRBJ2-1; D is tentatively TRBD1 or TRBD2 (5 bases each). V lost 0 bases to trimming and J lost 4 bases, with 16 bases between them. Per the germline V gene, CDR1 is DFQATT and CDR2 is SNEGSKA (reference sequence). The CDR3 contains 16 residues. CDR3 sequence reads: CSARDDSTWGYNEQFF. In DNA form, the CDR3 reads TGCAGTGCTAGAGATGATTCCACTTGGGGGTACAATGAGCAGTTCTTC.

The table lists this clonotype with a few counts. The V and J genes are TRBV20-1 and TRBJ2-1, with D perhaps TRBD2 (7 bases). The V gene lost 6 bases and the J gene lost 4 bases, with 19 bases spanning the gap. Germline values: CDR1 DFQATT, CDR2 SNEGSKA (reference sequence). This CDR3 has 15 amino acids. The CDR3 DNA sequence: TGCAGTGCCCCAATAGGGGGGGCATATTACAATGAGCAGTTCTTC. The encoded protein is CSAPIGGAYYNEQFF.

A few counts support this clonotype. V usage is TRBV20-1 and J usage is TRBJ2-1; 7 bases map to TRBD2. J gave up 8 bases and V 4 bases, and 14 bases lay outside the gene matches. Germline-derived CDR1 and CDR2 are DFQATT and SNEGSKA (reference sequence). The CDR3 consists of 15 residues. As DNA, the CDR3 is TGCAGTGCTACCACCGGACTAGTAACACTGGATGAGCAGTTCTTC. It codes for CSATTGLVTLDEQFF.

The genes are TRBV20-1 and TRBJ1-3, with a weak D call TRBD1 (6 bases). The CDR3 loop spans 13 amino acids. V was cut by 7 bases and J by 4 bases, with 14 bases left in between. CDR1 and CDR2 (germline): DFQATT, SNEGSKA (reference sequence). This CDR3 reads CSVPDSPGNTIYF. For the CDR3, the DNA is TGCAGTGTCCCGGACAGCCCAGGAAACACCATATATTTT.

This rearrangement joins TRBV3-1 to TRBJ2-3, with D unclear. The germline V gene encodes CDR1 LGHDT and CDR2 YNNKEL (reference sequence). V lost 2 bases to trimming and J lost 0 bases, with 6 bases between them. The CDR3 has 14 residues. The CDR3 loop reads CASSQIVSTDTQYF. CDR3 nucleotides: TGTGCCAGCAGCCAAATTGTGAGCACAGATACGCAGTATTTT.